Listed below are T cell receptor beta chains from one sample, sequenced in a study of Tregs in tolerant kidney transplant recipients. Sequenced by immunoSEQ multiplex PCR; TCRdb stores in-frame clones only, minus some. The table shows about 46,000 clones, with 91% occurring only once. Sequencing was performed on Tregs from blood. The origin of the receptors is a human donor in good health. CDR3s include the opening cysteine and the closing phenylalanine or tryptophan. Each record gives: J gene, CDR3 length, V gene, CDR3 protein.

J: TRBJ1-1
length: 14
V: TRBV7-2
CDR3: CASSLSPGATEAFF

J: TRBJ1-1
length: 14
V: TRBV9
CDR3: CASSNMGQLTEAFF

J: TRBJ2-7
length: 16
V: TRBV18
CDR3: CASSPPLKGLSYEQYF

J: TRBJ2-7
length: 12
V: TRBV30
CDR3: CAWSGPNYEQYF

J: TRBJ1-2
length: 14
V: TRBV5-1
CDR3: CASSLRVPSYGYTF

J: TRBJ2-7
length: 17
V: TRBV19
CDR3: CASSERQVPRRGPKQYF

J: TRBJ2-5
length: 15
V: TRBV18
CDR3: CASSSLLEAQETQYF

J: TRBJ1-3
length: 11
V: TRBV7-2
CDR3: CASSPGAQTYF

J: TRBJ1-1
length: 13
V: TRBV11-2
CDR3: CASSLGQNTEAFF

J: TRBJ1-2
length: 13
V: TRBV27
CDR3: CASRLLQGWGYTF

J: TRBJ1-6
length: 15
V: TRBV5-1
CDR3: CASSLTGLYNSPLHF

J: TRBJ1-2
length: 16
V: TRBV4-1
CDR3: CASSRALGQVFYGYTF

J: TRBJ1-3
length: 14
V: TRBV29-1
CDR3: CSVGEGGTGNTIYF

J: TRBJ2-7
length: 13
V: TRBV5-1
CDR3: CASGTGETYEQYF

J: TRBJ1-2
length: 12
V: TRBV5-1
CDR3: CASSFEIGGYTF

J: TRBJ2-1
length: 15
V: TRBV5-1
CDR3: CASSLDSGGYNEQFF

J: TRBJ2-7
length: 13
V: TRBV30
CDR3: CAWQAGWSDEQYF

J: TRBJ2-1
length: 15
V: TRBV5-1
CDR3: CASSLEGTSYNEQFF

J: TRBJ2-3
length: 14
V: TRBV5-6
CDR3: CASSTRQGSDTQYF

J: TRBJ2-5
length: 13
V: TRBV6-1
CDR3: CASSVGPLPVQYF

J: TRBJ1-5
length: 14
V: TRBV19
CDR3: CASSRQNSNQPQHF

J: TRBJ1-1
length: 14
V: TRBV5-1
CDR3: CASSLVSMNTEAFF

J: TRBJ1-1
length: 13
V: TRBV6-5
CDR3: CASRDSMNTEAFF

J: TRBJ1-6
length: 13
V: TRBV11-2
CDR3: CASSLGRPSPLHF

J: TRBJ2-3
length: 15
V: TRBV14
CDR3: CASSPLAGEGDTQYF

J: TRBJ2-3
length: 13
V: TRBV29-1
CDR3: CSVETGLTDTQYF

J: TRBJ1-2
length: 16
V: TRBV5-6
CDR3: CASSLRRDRGIYGYTF

J: TRBJ2-4
length: 15
V: TRBV28
CDR3: CASSPLGTGVNIQYF

J: TRBJ1-1
length: 16
V: TRBV30
CDR3: CAWRFAGTSSYTEAFF

J: TRBJ1-2
length: 13
V: TRBV30
CDR3: CAWSDLSWVGYTF

J: TRBJ1-1
length: 14
V: TRBV6-6
CDR3: CASSYSHMNTEAFF

J: TRBJ1-2
length: 11
V: TRBV5-4
CDR3: CASSLGVGYTF

J: TRBJ1-4
length: 14
V: TRBV5-4
CDR3: CASSRGRKGEKLFF

J: TRBJ1-6
length: 14
V: TRBV5-1
CDR3: CASSSGTGDSPLHF

J: TRBJ2-7
length: 17
V: TRBV5-1
CDR3: CASRRGLAGGLAGEQYF

J: TRBJ2-7
length: 13
V: TRBV21-1
CDR3: CASMTGRRYEQYF

J: TRBJ1-2
length: 13
V: TRBV5-6
CDR3: CASMDISFYGYTF

J: TRBJ2-1
length: 16
V: TRBV6-5
CDR3: CASSYSIAQMEDEQFF

J: TRBJ2-4
length: 14
V: TRBV5-4
CDR3: CASSLGLAKNIQYF

J: TRBJ2-7
length: 15
V: TRBV5-1
CDR3: CASSIYGTLSYEQYF

J: TRBJ2-4
length: 12
V: TRBV29-1
CDR3: CSVTPGRSIQYF

J: TRBJ2-7
length: 15
V: TRBV6-5
CDR3: CASSYTAGWGYEQYF

J: TRBJ2-1
length: 16
V: TRBV7-8
CDR3: CASSLWTSGRIEEQFF

J: TRBJ2-7
length: 15
V: TRBV5-1
CDR3: CASSPSSSASYEQYF

J: TRBJ2-7
length: 13
V: TRBV9
CDR3: CASSAGIAYEQYF